This T cell receptor (beta chain) was identified in a study of blood T cell repertoires in COVID-19. V was pared by 1 base and J by 7 bases, with 7 bases between. Per germline, CDR1 SEHNR and CDR2 FQNEAQ (reference sequence). This CDR3 spans 13 amino acids. Some clones are missing from TCRdb's copy, which holds only in-frame ones; the method was immunoSEQ multiplex PCR. The sample includes 250,000 to 300,000 clones, roughly 85% seen only once; the top ten take 5.1%. This chain connects TRBV7-9 to TRBJ1-4; D gene uncertain. This receptor was obtained from a man aged 50 to 59 with active or convalescent COVID-19. Source material: peripheral blood. Written as DNA, the CDR3 is TGTGCCAGCAGCTTAGAGGAGGGTGAAAAACTGTTTTTT. Protein: CASSLEEGEKLFF.